The 17 T cell receptor beta chains below were found in one sample sequenced in a study of T cell responses to AZD1222 COVID-19 vaccine. Data came from immunoSEQ multiplex PCR; TCRdb stores just in-frame clones and leaves some out. The sample shows 150,000 to 200,000 clones, 80% to 95% of them seen only once. Sequenced here: peripheral blood, sampled on day 0 of AZD1222 vaccination. These receptors all stem from an adult in good health.

The chain couples TRBV5-6 to TRBJ1-3, with TRBD1 matching 7 bases. V dropped 0 bases and J dropped 0; count of bases not matched to a gene: 3. The CDR3 loop spans 16 amino acids. Germline assignment: CDR1 SGHDT and CDR2 YYEEEE. In DNA form, the CDR3 reads TGTGCCAGCAGCTTGGAGGGGGCCCTCTCTGGAAACACCATATATTTT. It encodes CASSLEGALSGNTIYF.

The chain is built from TRBV6-5 and TRBJ2-7; no clear D gene. Trimming shortened V by 5 bases and J by 6 bases, and 17 bases separated the two germline ends. The germline CDR1 and CDR2 sequences are MNHEY and SVGAGI. The CDR3 runs to 14 residues. The CDR3 DNA reads TGTGCCAGCAGTCCGCCAGGTGGTTTTGGCGAGCAGTACTTC. Its protein product is CASSPPGGFGEQYF.

This chain links TRBV3-1 (or the pseudogene TRBV3-2) with TRBJ2-2; D gene unclear. The CDR3 consists of 13 residues. CDR1 LGHDT and CDR2 YNNKEL come from the germline V gene (reference sequence). The V gene lost 1 base and the J gene lost 4 bases, with 4 bases spanning the gap. Here the CDR3 DNA reads TGTGCCAGCAGCCAAGTGGTCACCGGGGAGCTGTTTTTT. It specifies CASSQVVTGELFF.

This chain connects TRBV7-6 to TRBJ1-2; the match to TRBD1 covers 7 bases. The CDR3 totals 12 residues. Per germline, CDR1 SGHVS and CDR2 FNYEAQ. V was clipped by 5 bases and J by 8 bases; unmatched bases: 5. The CDR3 nucleotides read TGTGCCAGCAGCCCAAGGGGGCGCGGCTACACCTTC. It specifies CASSPRGRGYTF.

V and J are TRBV7-9 and TRBJ1-5, with 8 nucleotides matching TRBD1. The CDR3 runs to 15 residues. CDR1 is SEHNR and CDR2 is FQNEAQ in the germline V gene (reference sequence). Losses at the gene ends were 4 bases for V and 4 bases for J; bases not matched to a gene: 6. CDR3 nucleotide sequence: TGTGCCAGCAGCTCCTGGGACAGGCAAAATCAGCCCCAGCATTTT. It codes for CASSSWDRQNQPQHF.

The sample holds one count of this clone. CDR3 DNA: TGTGCCAGCAGTCCCCCCGGGGAGGGATCTGGAAACACCATATATTTT. Protein: CASSPPGEGSGNTIYF. V usage is TRBV28 and J usage is TRBJ1-3, with no clear D. The CDR3 loop spans 16 amino acids. Germline lookup yields CDR1 MDHEN and CDR2 SYDVKM. V lost 5 bases and J 1 base, leaving 15 bases between the germline ends.

This clone turned up a few times. CDR3 sequence reads: CASSGQGGLYEQYF. CDR3 DNA sequence: TGCGCCAGCTCCGGACAGGGAGGCCTCTACGAGCAGTACTTC. The J gene is TRBJ2-7, the V gene TRBV5-1, with 8 bases aligning to TRBD1. Germline V gene lookup returns CDR1 SGHRS and CDR2 YFSETQ. V was clipped by 7 bases and J by 3 bases; unmatched bases: 9. The CDR3 totals 14 residues.

The genes are TRBV5-4 and TRBJ2-7, with TRBD2 as a possible D gene (7 bases). Germline V lookup: CDR1 SGHNT, CDR2 YYREEE (reference sequence). The V end was cut by 5 bases, the J end by 5 bases, with 14 bases between. The length of the CDR3 is 13 residues. The CDR3 loop reads CASSGGGGDEQYF. CDR3 sequence (DNA): TGTGCCAGCAGTGGGGGCGGGGGCGACGAGCAGTACTTC.

CDR3 in DNA: TGTGCCAGCAGTACGGACAGGGAGAACACTGAAGCTTTCTTT. This gives the protein CASSTDRENTEAFF. The chain carries TRBV6-6 and TRBJ1-1; 8 nucleotides match TRBD1. CDR1 is MNHNY, CDR2 SVGAGI, per germline (reference sequence). The ends lost 5 bases at V and 1 base at J; junction bases unmatched: 3. The CDR3 length is 14 residues.

The genes are TRBV9 and TRBJ1-1, with no clear D. V dropped 0 bases and J dropped 1 base, with 13 bases sitting between them. The length of the CDR3 is 16 residues. CDR1 is SGDLS and CDR2 is YYNGEE in the germline V gene. As DNA, the CDR3 is TGTGCCAGCAGCGTAGCTAGTGCACTGAAGAACACTGAAGCTTTCTTT. As protein: CASSVASALKNTEAFF. The variable domain in full, completed from reference TRBV9 and TRBJ1-1, reads DSGVTQTPKHLITATGQRVTLRCSPRSGDLSVYWYQQSLDQGLQFLIQYYNGEERAKGNILERFSAQQFPDLHSELNLSSLELGDSALYFCASSVASALKNTEAFFGQGTRLTVV.

The chain recombines TRBV27 with TRBJ1-1; weak D call: TRBD1 (5 bases). This CDR3 has 16 residues. Germline V gene sequence: CDR1 MNHEY, CDR2 SMNVEV (reference sequence). V gave up 3 bases and J gave up 5 bases, with 19 bases separating them. This CDR3 is CASSLGVRTGGTEAFF. CDR3 nucleotide sequence: TGTGCCAGCAGTTTGGGGGTTAGGACCGGGGGGACTGAAGCTTTCTTT.

V and J are TRBV9 and TRBJ2-1, with D maybe TRBD1 (5 bases). The germline gives CDR1 SGDLS, CDR2 YYNGEE. The CDR3 extends over 15 amino acids. V lost 0 bases and J lost 9, with 16 bases in between. In DNA, the CDR3 is TGTGCCAGCAGCGTAGAGACAGCTAGTAAGGGTGAGCAGTTCTTC. This sequence encodes CASSVETASKGEQFF.

J is TRBJ1-2 and V is TRBV19; TRBD1 is a possible D gene (6 bases). The CDR3 spans 16 residues. V was clipped by 6 bases and J by 2 bases, with 19 bases between them. Germline lookup yields CDR1 LNHDA and CDR2 SQIVND (reference sequence). CDR3: CASRPSPWDTNYGYTF. The CDR3 DNA reads as TGTGCCAGTAGACCCTCCCCCTGGGACACCAACTATGGCTACACCTTC.

This chain uses TRBV3-1 (or the pseudogene TRBV3-2) with TRBJ2-1; the D is unclear. There are 11 residues in the CDR3. Trimming removed 3 bases at V and 8 bases at J, with 5 bases between. Germline assignment: CDR1 LGHDT and CDR2 YNNKEL (reference sequence). The CDR3 sequence: CASSHRHEQFF. CDR3 bases: TGTGCCAGCAGCCACAGGCATGAGCAGTTCTTC.

J is TRBJ2-5 and V is TRBV30, with 8 bases lining up with TRBD1. The CDR3 loop spans 15 amino acids. Germline CDR1 is GTSNPN and CDR2 is SVGIG (reference sequence). Losses at the gene ends were 3 bases for V and 6 bases for J; bases not matched to a gene: 12. CDR3 loop: CAWSGPGQGAKTQYF. The DNA for the CDR3 is TGTGCCTGGAGCGGACCCGGCCAGGGGGCAAAGACCCAGTACTTC.

The chain employs TRBV20-1 and TRBJ1-5; 7 bases agree with TRBD1. This CDR3 comprises 15 residues. CDR1 DFQATT and CDR2 SNEGSKA come from the germline V gene (reference sequence). Germline trimming cut 4 bases from V and 0 bases from J; bases unmatched to any gene: 6. As DNA, the CDR3 is TGCAGTGCTATTGACAGGGTTCATAGCAATCAGCCCCAGCATTTT. This gives the protein CSAIDRVHSNQPQHF.

This clone was detected once. This chain joins TRBV11-3 and TRBJ2-2; D ambiguous. The CDR3 length is 14 residues. V was trimmed by 1 base and J by 3 bases, leaving 6 bases between them. Germline CDR1 SGHNT, CDR2 YENEEA. The CDR3 DNA reads TGTGCCAGCAGCTTAGGGACCTACACCGGGGAGCTGTTTTTT. It yields the protein CASSLGTYTGELFF.